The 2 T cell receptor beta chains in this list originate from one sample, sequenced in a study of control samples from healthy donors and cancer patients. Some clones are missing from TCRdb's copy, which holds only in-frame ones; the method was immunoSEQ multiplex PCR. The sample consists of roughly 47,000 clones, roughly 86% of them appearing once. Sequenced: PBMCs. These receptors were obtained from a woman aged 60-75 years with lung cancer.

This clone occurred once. The CDR3 coding sequence is TGTGCCAGCAGCCCCCCCTCGGCCTCCTACGAGCAGTACTTC. It specifies CASSPPSASYEQYF. The chain combines TRBV7-9 with TRBJ2-7; D not resolved. The V end was cut by 5 bases, the J end by 0 bases, with 11 bases between. Germline lookup yields CDR1 SEHNR and CDR2 FQNEAQ (reference sequence). This CDR3 region has 14 residues.

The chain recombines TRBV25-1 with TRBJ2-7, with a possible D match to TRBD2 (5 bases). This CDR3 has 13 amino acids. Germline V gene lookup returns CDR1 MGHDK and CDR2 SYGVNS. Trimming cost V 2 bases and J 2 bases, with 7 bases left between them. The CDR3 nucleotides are TGTGCCAGCAGTGAAGGGGAGACCTACGAGCAGTACTTC. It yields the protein CASSEGETYEQYF.